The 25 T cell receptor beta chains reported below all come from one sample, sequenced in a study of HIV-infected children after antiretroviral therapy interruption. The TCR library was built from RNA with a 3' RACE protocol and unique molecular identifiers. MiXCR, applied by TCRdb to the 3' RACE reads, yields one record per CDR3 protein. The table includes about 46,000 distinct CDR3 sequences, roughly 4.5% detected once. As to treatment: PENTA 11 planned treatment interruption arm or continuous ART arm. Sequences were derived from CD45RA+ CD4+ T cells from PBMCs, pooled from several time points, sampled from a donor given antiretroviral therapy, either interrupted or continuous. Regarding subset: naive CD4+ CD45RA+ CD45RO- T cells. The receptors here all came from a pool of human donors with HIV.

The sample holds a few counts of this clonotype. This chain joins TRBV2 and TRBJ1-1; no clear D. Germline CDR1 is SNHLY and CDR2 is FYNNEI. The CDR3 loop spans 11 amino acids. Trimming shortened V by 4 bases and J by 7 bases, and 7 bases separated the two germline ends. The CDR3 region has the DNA TGTGCCAGCAGTGTTACGCTTGAAGCTTTCTTT. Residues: CASSVTLEAFF.

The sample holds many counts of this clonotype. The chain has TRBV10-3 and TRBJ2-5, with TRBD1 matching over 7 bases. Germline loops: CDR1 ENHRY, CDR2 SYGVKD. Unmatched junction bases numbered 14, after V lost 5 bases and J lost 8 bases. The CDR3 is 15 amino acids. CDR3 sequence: CAISPGTETLDTQYF. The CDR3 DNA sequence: TGTGCCATCAGTCCCGGGACAGAAACCCTAGACACCCAGTACTTC.

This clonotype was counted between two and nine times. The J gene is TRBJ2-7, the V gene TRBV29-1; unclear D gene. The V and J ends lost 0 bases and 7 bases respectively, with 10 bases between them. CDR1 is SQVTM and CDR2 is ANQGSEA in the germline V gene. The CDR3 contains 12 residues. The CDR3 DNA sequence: TGCAGCGTTGAAGATCTACGAGCGGAGCAGTACTTC. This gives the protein CSVEDLRAEQYF.

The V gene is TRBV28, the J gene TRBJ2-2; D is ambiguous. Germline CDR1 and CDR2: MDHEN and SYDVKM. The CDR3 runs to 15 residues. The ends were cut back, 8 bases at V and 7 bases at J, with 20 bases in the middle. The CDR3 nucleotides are TGTGCCAGCCGCAACATCGAAGGGCTGGGCGGGGAGCTGTTTTTT. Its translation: CASRNIEGLGGELFF.

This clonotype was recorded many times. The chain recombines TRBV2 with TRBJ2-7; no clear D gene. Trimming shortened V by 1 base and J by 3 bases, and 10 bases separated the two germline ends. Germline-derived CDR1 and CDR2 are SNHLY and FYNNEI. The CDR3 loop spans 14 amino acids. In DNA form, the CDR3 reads TGTGCCAGCAGTGAAGAGGCCAGTTACTACGAGCAGTACTTC. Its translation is CASSEEASYYEQYF.

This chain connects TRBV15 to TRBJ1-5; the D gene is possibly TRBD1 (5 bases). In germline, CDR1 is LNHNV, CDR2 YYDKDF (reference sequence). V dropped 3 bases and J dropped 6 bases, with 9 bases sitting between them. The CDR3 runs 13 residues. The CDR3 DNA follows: TGTGCCACCAGCAGGGACGGGGGTCAGCCCCAGCATTTT. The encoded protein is CATSRDGGQPQHF. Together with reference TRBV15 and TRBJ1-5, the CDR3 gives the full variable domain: DAMVIQNPRYQVTQFGKPVTLSCSQTLNHNVMYWYQQKSSQAPKLLFHYYDKDFNNEADTPDNFQSRRPNTSFCFLDIRSPGLGDTAMYLCATSRDGGQPQHFGDGTRLSIL.

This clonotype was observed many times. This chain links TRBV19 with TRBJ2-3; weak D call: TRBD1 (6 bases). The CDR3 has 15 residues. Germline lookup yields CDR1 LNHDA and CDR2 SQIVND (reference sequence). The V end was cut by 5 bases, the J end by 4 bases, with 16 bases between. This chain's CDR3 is CASSFNPQGADTQYF. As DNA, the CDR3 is TGTGCCAGTAGTTTCAACCCACAGGGCGCAGATACGCAGTATTTT.

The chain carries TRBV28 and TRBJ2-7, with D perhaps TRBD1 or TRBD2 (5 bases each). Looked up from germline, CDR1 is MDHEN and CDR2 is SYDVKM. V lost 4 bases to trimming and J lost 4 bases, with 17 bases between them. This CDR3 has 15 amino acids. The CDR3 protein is CASSSIGDLPYEQYF. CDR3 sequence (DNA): TGTGCCAGCAGTTCGATAGGGGACCTCCCGTACGAGCAGTACTTC.

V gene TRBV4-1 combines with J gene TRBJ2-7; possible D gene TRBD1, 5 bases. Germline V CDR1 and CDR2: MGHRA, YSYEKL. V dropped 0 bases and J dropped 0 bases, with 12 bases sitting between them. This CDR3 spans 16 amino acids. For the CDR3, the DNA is TGCGCCAGCAGCCAAGATCAGGGCCCCAGCTCCTACGAGCAGTACTTC. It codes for CASSQDQGPSSYEQYF.

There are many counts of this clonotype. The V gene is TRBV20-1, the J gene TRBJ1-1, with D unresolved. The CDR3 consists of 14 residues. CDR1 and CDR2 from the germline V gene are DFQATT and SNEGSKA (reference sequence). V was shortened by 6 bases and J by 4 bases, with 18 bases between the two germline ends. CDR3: CSAVDPSAVTEAFF. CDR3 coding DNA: TGCAGTGCCGTGGACCCCTCTGCGGTCACTGAAGCTTTCTTT.

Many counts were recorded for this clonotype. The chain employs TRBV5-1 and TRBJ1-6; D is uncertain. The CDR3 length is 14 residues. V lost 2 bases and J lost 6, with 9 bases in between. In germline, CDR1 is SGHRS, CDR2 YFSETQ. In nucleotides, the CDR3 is TGCGCCAGCAGCTTAGACGGACTTAATTCACCCCTCCACTTT. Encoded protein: CASSLDGLNSPLHF.

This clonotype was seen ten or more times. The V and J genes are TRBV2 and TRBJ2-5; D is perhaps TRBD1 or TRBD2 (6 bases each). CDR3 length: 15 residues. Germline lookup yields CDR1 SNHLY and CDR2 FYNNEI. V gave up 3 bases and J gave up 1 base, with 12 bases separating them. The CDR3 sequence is CASSEMSGAQETQYF. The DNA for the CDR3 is TGTGCCAGCAGTGAGATGTCGGGGGCCCAAGAGACCCAGTACTTC.

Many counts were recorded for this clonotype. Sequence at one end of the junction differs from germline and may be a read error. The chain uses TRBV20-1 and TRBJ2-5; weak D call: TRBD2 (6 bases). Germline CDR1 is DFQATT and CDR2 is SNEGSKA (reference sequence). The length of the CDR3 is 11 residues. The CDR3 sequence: CSARTRDFDSF. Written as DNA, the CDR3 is TGCAGTGCAAGAACCCGGGACTTTGATTCCTTC.

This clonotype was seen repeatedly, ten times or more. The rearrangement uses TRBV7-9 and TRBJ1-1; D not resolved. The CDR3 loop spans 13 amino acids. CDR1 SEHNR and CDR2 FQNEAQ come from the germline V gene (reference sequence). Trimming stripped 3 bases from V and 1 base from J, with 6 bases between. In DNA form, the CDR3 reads TGTGCCAGCAGCTTTAGTACGAACACTGAAGCTTTCTTT. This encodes CASSFSTNTEAFF. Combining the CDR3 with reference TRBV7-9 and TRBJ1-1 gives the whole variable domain DTGVSQNPRHKITKRGQNVTFRCDPISEHNRLYWYRQTLGQGPEFLTYFQNEAQLEKSRLLSDRFSAERPKGSFSTLEIQRTEQGDSAMYLCASSFSTNTEAFFGQGTRLTVV.

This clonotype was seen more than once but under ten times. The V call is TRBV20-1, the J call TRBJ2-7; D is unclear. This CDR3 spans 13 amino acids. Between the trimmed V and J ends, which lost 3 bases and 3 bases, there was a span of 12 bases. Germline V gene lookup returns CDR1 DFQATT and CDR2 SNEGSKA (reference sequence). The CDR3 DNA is TGCAGTGCTAGTTCCTCCGACGACTACGAGCAGTACTTC. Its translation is CSASSSDDYEQYF.

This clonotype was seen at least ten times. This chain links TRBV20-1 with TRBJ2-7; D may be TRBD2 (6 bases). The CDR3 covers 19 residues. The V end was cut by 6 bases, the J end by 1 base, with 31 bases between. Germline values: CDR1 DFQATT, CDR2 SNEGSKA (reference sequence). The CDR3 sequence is CSAGRGSPGRARGSYEQYF. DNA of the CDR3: TGCAGTGCCGGCCGGGGGTCACCTGGTCGGGCTCGGGGTTCCTACGAGCAGTACTTC.

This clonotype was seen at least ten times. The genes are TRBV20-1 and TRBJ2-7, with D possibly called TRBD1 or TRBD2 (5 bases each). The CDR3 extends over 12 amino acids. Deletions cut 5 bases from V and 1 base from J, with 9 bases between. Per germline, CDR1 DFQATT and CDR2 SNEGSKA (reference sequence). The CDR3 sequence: CSARDLSYEQYF. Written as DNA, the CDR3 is TGCAGTGCTCGGGACCTATCCTACGAGCAGTACTTC.

The CDR3 region has the DNA TGTGCCAGCAGCCCCGGACTAGCGGGGGCCGAAGAGACCCAGTACTTC. This gives the protein CASSPGLAGAEETQYF. The gene calls are TRBV7-3 and TRBJ2-5; the match to TRBD2 covers 13 bases. The CDR3 covers 16 residues. Germline V gene lookup returns CDR1 SGHTA and CDR2 FQGTGA. The junction had 6 bases not matched to a gene; V was cut back by 5 bases and J by 3 bases.

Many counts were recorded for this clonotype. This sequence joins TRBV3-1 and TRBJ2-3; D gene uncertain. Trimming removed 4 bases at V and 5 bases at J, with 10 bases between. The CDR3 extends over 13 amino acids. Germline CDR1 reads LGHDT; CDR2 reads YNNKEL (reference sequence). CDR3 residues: CASSRLAEDTQYF. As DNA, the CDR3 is TGTGCCAGCAGCCGCCTCGCAGAAGATACGCAGTATTTT.

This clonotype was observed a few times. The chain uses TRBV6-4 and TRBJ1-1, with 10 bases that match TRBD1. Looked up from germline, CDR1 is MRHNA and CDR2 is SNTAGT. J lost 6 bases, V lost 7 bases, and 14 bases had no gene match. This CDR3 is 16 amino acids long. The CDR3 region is CASTQRGDRGWAEAFF. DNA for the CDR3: TGTGCCAGCACCCAAAGAGGGGACAGGGGATGGGCTGAAGCTTTCTTT.

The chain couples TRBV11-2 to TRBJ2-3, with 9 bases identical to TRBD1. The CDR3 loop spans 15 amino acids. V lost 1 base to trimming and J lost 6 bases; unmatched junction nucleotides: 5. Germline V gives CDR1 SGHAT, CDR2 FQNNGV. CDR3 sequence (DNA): TGTGCCAGCAGCTTAGTGGGACAGGGATCCGATACGCAGTATTTT. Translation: CASSLVGQGSDTQYF.

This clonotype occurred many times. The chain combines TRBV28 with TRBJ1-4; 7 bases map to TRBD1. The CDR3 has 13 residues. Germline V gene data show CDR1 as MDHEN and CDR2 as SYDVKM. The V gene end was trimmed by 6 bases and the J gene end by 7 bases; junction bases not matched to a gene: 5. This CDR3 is CASRRGRAEKLFF. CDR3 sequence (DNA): TGTGCCAGCAGAAGGGGGCGAGCTGAAAAACTGTTTTTT.

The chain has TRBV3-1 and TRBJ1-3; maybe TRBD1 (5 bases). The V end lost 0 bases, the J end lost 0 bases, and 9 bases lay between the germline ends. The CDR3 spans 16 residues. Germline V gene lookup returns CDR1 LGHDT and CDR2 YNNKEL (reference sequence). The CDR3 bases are TGTGCCAGCAGCCAAGAAAGGGGATTCTCTGGAAACACCATATATTTT. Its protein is CASSQERGFSGNTIYF.

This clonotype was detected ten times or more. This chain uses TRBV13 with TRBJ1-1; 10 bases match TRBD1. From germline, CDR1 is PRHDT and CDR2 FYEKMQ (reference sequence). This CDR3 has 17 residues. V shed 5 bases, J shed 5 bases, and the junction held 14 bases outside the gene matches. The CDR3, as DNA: TGTGCCAGCAGCCTGGTCCCTCTCCGGACAGGGGGAACTGAAGCTTTCTTT. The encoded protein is CASSLVPLRTGGTEAFF.

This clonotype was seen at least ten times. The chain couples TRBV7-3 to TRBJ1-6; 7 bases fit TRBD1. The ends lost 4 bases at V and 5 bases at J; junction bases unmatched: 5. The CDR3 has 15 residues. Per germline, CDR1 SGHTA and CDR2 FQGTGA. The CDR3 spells CASSSTGDNNSPLHF. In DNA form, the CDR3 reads TGTGCCAGCAGCTCCACAGGGGATAATAATTCACCCCTCCACTTT.